This TCR beta chain comes out of a study of molecular identifiers for immune sequencing clone quantification. Study findings and constraints: Among about 1 million naive cells, as was reported, spiked Jurkat TCR RNA from one cell was detectable. Clonotypes surpassing 20 RNA copies contained over 98% of effector molecules, versus under 1% in naive cells.

Listed TCR primers, together with previously described methods, were used for the bulk TCR libraries. One entry per CDR3 protein, called by TCRdb with MiXCR from the PCR reads. Of about 320,000 distinct CDR3 sequences in the sample, about 20% were seen once. A note on this clonotype: The antigen is undetermined.

The sorting of naive CD8 T cells used the CD8+CD4-CCR7+CD45RA+ phenotype. The receptor was isolated from a human donor in good health. Some libraries in this study had Jurkat cell RNA spiked in. The material sequenced was naive CD8+ T cells from blood, with Jurkat cell RNA spiked in. Regarding subset: FACS-sorted CD8+CD4-CCR7+CD45RA+ naive T cells.

The CDR3 DNA reads TGTGCCAGCAGTTATGAGGCCGGGTTCAATCAGCCCCAGCATTTT. This translates into CASSYEAGFNQPQHF. V usage is TRBV6-2 or TRBV6-3 and J usage is TRBJ1-5; D is unresolved. CDR3 length: 15 residues. Deletions cut 3 bases from V and 3 bases from J, with 12 bases between. The germline V gene has CDR1 MNHEY and CDR2 SVGEGT.